A selection of T cell receptor beta chains follows, all from one sample in a study of cytomegalovirus exposure and HLA in healthy donors. Libraries were prepared by immunoSEQ multiplex PCR; TCRdb keeps only in-frame clonotypes and omits some of them. The sample yields some 160,000 clones, 81% seen once. Sequencing was done on a sample of PBMCs. The source of these receptors is a middle-aged man in good health and CMV-seropositive. CDR3s include the opening cysteine and the closing phenylalanine or tryptophan. The order of the fields is CDR3 protein, CDR3 DNA, V gene, J gene, D gene, clone size. The D gene is left open where the match is weak. Size is stated for part of the rows, as once, few or many counts, or as a class when the clone is expanded.

cdr3_aa: CASSQASYRQGNEKLFF
cdr3_nt: TGTGCCAGCAGCCAAGCTTCGTACAGGCAAGGGAATGAAAAACTGTTTTTT
v_call: TRBV14
j_call: TRBJ1-4
d_call: NA
clone_size: NA

cdr3_aa: CASSLARQSNTEAFF
cdr3_nt: TGTGCCAGCAGCTTAGCGCGGCAGTCGAACACTGAAGCTTTCTTT
v_call: TRBV7-6
j_call: TRBJ1-1
d_call: NA
clone_size: NA

cdr3_aa: CASSPGGGDNSPLHF
cdr3_nt: TGTGCCAGCTCTCCCGGAGGGGGGGATAATTCACCCCTCCACTTT
v_call: TRBV18
j_call: TRBJ1-6
d_call: NA
clone_size: NA

cdr3_aa: CASSLSGGGQPQHF
cdr3_nt: TGTGCCAGCTCACTCTCAGGGGGCGGTCAGCCCCAGCATTTT
v_call: TRBV18
j_call: TRBJ1-5
d_call: TRBD1
clone_size: NA

cdr3_aa: CASSGGGGLAGFLEGETQYF
cdr3_nt: TGTGCCAGCAGCGGGGGAGGGGGACTAGCGGGATTTTTGGAAGGAGAGACCCAGTACTTC
v_call: TRBV9
j_call: TRBJ2-5
d_call: TRBD2
clone_size: once

cdr3_aa: CASSLTPSYEQYF
cdr3_nt: TGTGCCAGCAGCCTGACTCCTTCCTACGAGCAGTACTTC
v_call: TRBV28
j_call: TRBJ2-7
d_call: NA
clone_size: few

cdr3_aa: CASSHGDRGPSYEQYF
cdr3_nt: TGCGCCAGCAGCCATGGTGACAGGGGCCCCTCCTACGAGCAGTACTTC
v_call: TRBV4-1
j_call: TRBJ2-7
d_call: TRBD1
clone_size: NA

cdr3_aa: CASSLEGLAGEGETQYF
cdr3_nt: TGCGCCAGCAGCTTGGAGGGACTAGCGGGAGAGGGGGAGACCCAGTACTTC
v_call: TRBV5-1
j_call: TRBJ2-5
d_call: TRBD2
clone_size: NA

cdr3_aa: CASSLVGHEQYF
cdr3_nt: TGCGCCAGCAGCTTGGTGGGCCACGAGCAGTACTTC
v_call: TRBV5-1
j_call: TRBJ2-7
d_call: NA
clone_size: NA

cdr3_aa: CASTRDRGGNQPQHF
cdr3_nt: TGTGCCAGCACTCGGGACAGGGGAGGCAATCAGCCCCAGCATTTT
v_call: TRBV28
j_call: TRBJ1-5
d_call: TRBD1
clone_size: NA

cdr3_aa: CASRLAAGLAGECGTQYF
cdr3_nt: TGTGCAAGTCGCTTAGCCGCGGGACTAGCGGGGGAGTGCGGTACGCAGTATTTT
v_call: TRBV12-2
j_call: TRBJ2-3
d_call: NA
clone_size: NA

cdr3_aa: CASSPRGQGDQPQHF
cdr3_nt: TGTGCCAGCTCACCACGGGGACAGGGCGATCAGCCCCAGCATTTT
v_call: TRBV18
j_call: TRBJ1-5
d_call: TRBD1
clone_size: NA

cdr3_aa: CASSETGWVNYGYTF
cdr3_nt: TGTGCCAGCAGCGAAACAGGGTGGGTCAACTATGGCTACACCTTC
v_call: TRBV9
j_call: TRBJ1-2
d_call: NA
clone_size: NA

cdr3_aa: CASSRDRGNYGYTF
cdr3_nt: TGCGCCAGCAGCCGGGACAGGGGAAATTATGGCTACACCTTC
v_call: TRBV5-1
j_call: TRBJ1-2
d_call: TRBD1
clone_size: NA

cdr3_aa: CASSGGSGRSNEQFF
cdr3_nt: TGCGCCAGCAGCGGGGGTAGCGGGAGGAGTAATGAGCAGTTCTTC
v_call: TRBV5-1
j_call: TRBJ2-1
d_call: TRBD2
clone_size: NA

cdr3_aa: CASSLMGLAGEEQFF
cdr3_nt: TGTGCCAGCAGCTTAATGGGACTAGCGGGAGAGGAGCAGTTCTTC
v_call: TRBV7-3
j_call: TRBJ2-1
d_call: TRBD2
clone_size: NA

cdr3_aa: CASSGGGQPQHF
cdr3_nt: TGTGCCAGCTCAGGGGGAGGTCAGCCCCAGCATTTT
v_call: TRBV18
j_call: TRBJ1-5
d_call: NA
clone_size: NA

cdr3_aa: CASSRGGGAFRVYGYTF
cdr3_nt: TGTGCCAGTAGCCGAGGAGGGGGCGCGTTCCGCGTCTATGGCTACACCTTC
v_call: TRBV19
j_call: TRBJ1-2
d_call: TRBD1
clone_size: NA

cdr3_aa: CAWSYTDGYTF
cdr3_nt: TGTGCCTGGAGCTATACTGATGGCTACACCTTC
v_call: TRBV30
j_call: TRBJ1-2
d_call: NA
clone_size: NA

cdr3_aa: CASSLSLASYEQYF
cdr3_nt: TGTGCCAGCAGTTTATCGTTGGCCTCCTACGAGCAGTACTTC
v_call: TRBV27
j_call: TRBJ2-7
d_call: NA
clone_size: once

cdr3_aa: CASSEGTAYGYTF
cdr3_nt: TGTGCCAGCAGCGAGGGGACTGCATATGGCTACACCTTC
v_call: TRBV6-4
j_call: TRBJ1-2
d_call: NA
clone_size: NA

cdr3_aa: CASRDNHYSNQPQHF
cdr3_nt: TGTGCCAGCAGGGACAATCATTATAGCAATCAGCCCCAGCATTTT
v_call: TRBV6-5
j_call: TRBJ1-5
d_call: NA
clone_size: NA

cdr3_aa: CASSGSGNTGELFF
cdr3_nt: TGTGCCAGCTCGGGTAGCGGGAACACCGGGGAGCTGTTTTTT
v_call: TRBV7-2
j_call: TRBJ2-2
d_call: NA
clone_size: few

cdr3_aa: CASKGGRMHEQYF
cdr3_nt: TGCGCCAGCAAAGGGGGCCGTATGCACGAGCAGTACTTC
v_call: TRBV5-1
j_call: TRBJ2-7
d_call: TRBD1
clone_size: few

cdr3_aa: CASSSVVSAGTEAFF
cdr3_nt: TGCGCCAGCAGCTCCGTGGTATCAGCGGGGACTGAAGCTTTCTTT
v_call: TRBV5-1
j_call: TRBJ1-1
d_call: NA
clone_size: NA

cdr3_aa: CASSSPPGQLNTEAFF
cdr3_nt: TGTGCCAGCAGTTCCCCTCCGGGACAGCTAAACACTGAAGCTTTCTTT
v_call: TRBV27
j_call: TRBJ1-1
d_call: TRBD1
clone_size: NA

cdr3_aa: CASSLRRGTEAFF
cdr3_nt: TGTGCCAGCAGCTTACGGAGGGGCACTGAAGCTTTCTTT
v_call: TRBV7-2
j_call: TRBJ1-1
d_call: NA
clone_size: NA

cdr3_aa: CASSITGGIGYEQYF
cdr3_nt: TGCGCCAGCAGCATTACAGGGGGAATCGGCTACGAGCAGTACTTC
v_call: TRBV5-1
j_call: TRBJ2-7
d_call: TRBD1
clone_size: NA

cdr3_aa: CASSLEGQSQETQYF
cdr3_nt: TGTGCCAGCAGCTTAGAGGGGCAGAGCCAAGAGACCCAGTACTTC
v_call: TRBV7-6
j_call: TRBJ2-5
d_call: NA
clone_size: NA

cdr3_aa: CSVGAQSPYNEQFF
cdr3_nt: TGCAGCGTTGGGGCTCAGTCACCCTACAATGAGCAGTTCTTC
v_call: TRBV29-1
j_call: TRBJ2-1
d_call: NA
clone_size: NA

cdr3_aa: CATSSWTGFNEQYF
cdr3_nt: TGTGCCACCAGCTCGTGGACAGGTTTCAACGAGCAGTACTTC
v_call: TRBV15
j_call: TRBJ2-7
d_call: TRBD1
clone_size: NA

cdr3_aa: CASSSPGAGEGANVLTF
cdr3_nt: TGTGCCAGCAGCTCTCCCGGAGCTGGGGAGGGGGCCAACGTCCTGACTTTC
v_call: TRBV7-8
j_call: TRBJ2-6
d_call: NA
clone_size: once

cdr3_aa: CASSLGTGSLEETQYF
cdr3_nt: TGCGCCAGCAGCTTGGGGACAGGGAGTCTAGAAGAGACCCAGTACTTC
v_call: TRBV5-1
j_call: TRBJ2-5
d_call: TRBD1
clone_size: few

cdr3_aa: CASSLSTGVSSGADTQYF
cdr3_nt: TGTGCCAGCAGTTTATCCACAGGGGTTTCATCAGGGGCAGATACGCAGTATTTT
v_call: TRBV27
j_call: TRBJ2-3
d_call: TRBD1
clone_size: NA

cdr3_aa: CASSRMGEGLVNEQFF
cdr3_nt: TGTGCCAGCAGCCGGATGGGGGAGGGGCTAGTCAATGAGCAGTTCTTC
v_call: TRBV4-2
j_call: TRBJ2-1
d_call: TRBD2
clone_size: NA

cdr3_aa: CAISEGKTSGRRTDTQYF
cdr3_nt: TGTGCCATCAGTGAAGGGAAGACTAGCGGGAGACGCACAGATACGCAGTATTTT
v_call: TRBV10-3
j_call: TRBJ2-3
d_call: TRBD2
clone_size: NA

cdr3_aa: CASSYLGTGYYEQYF
cdr3_nt: TGTGCCAGCAGTTACCTCGGGACAGGCTACTACGAGCAGTACTTC
v_call: TRBV6-5
j_call: TRBJ2-7
d_call: TRBD1
clone_size: once

cdr3_aa: CASRSMTGNGANVLTF
cdr3_nt: TGTGCCAGCAGGTCGATGACAGGGAACGGGGCCAACGTCCTGACTTTC
v_call: TRBV7-9
j_call: TRBJ2-6
d_call: TRBD1
clone_size: NA

cdr3_aa: CASSSVGRTYEQYF
cdr3_nt: TGTGCCAGCAGTTCCGTGGGCAGAACCTACGAGCAGTACTTC
v_call: TRBV27
j_call: TRBJ2-7
d_call: NA
clone_size: few

cdr3_aa: CASSPTSGGYNEQFF
cdr3_nt: TGCGCCAGCAGTCCTACTAGCGGGGGTTACAATGAGCAGTTCTTC
v_call: TRBV10-2
j_call: TRBJ2-1
d_call: TRBD2
clone_size: NA

cdr3_aa: CASSLGGESTDTQYF
cdr3_nt: TGTGCCAGCAGCTTGGGAGGCGAGAGCACAGATACGCAGTATTTT
v_call: TRBV5-4
j_call: TRBJ2-3
d_call: NA
clone_size: NA

cdr3_aa: CAWRGTGVEKLFF
cdr3_nt: TGTGCCTGGAGAGGGACAGGGGTTGAAAAACTGTTTTTT
v_call: TRBV30
j_call: TRBJ1-4
d_call: TRBD1
clone_size: NA

cdr3_aa: CASSFVPTSGSRNEQFF
cdr3_nt: TGTGCCAGCAGCTTCGTCCCCACTAGCGGGAGCAGGAATGAGCAGTTCTTC
v_call: TRBV5-5
j_call: TRBJ2-1
d_call: TRBD2
clone_size: NA

cdr3_aa: CASSQGLAGGEQYF
cdr3_nt: TGCGCCAGCAGCCAGGGACTAGCGGGAGGCGAGCAGTACTTC
v_call: TRBV4-1
j_call: TRBJ2-7
d_call: TRBD2
clone_size: few

cdr3_aa: CASSRAGGLMDNYGYTF
cdr3_nt: TGCGCCAGCAGCCGGGCGGGGGGGCTAATGGATAACTATGGCTACACCTTC
v_call: TRBV4-1
j_call: TRBJ1-2
d_call: NA
clone_size: NA

cdr3_aa: CASSIGQPRLDF
cdr3_nt: TGTGCCAGCAGCATTGGACAGCCCCGTCTGGACTTC
v_call: TRBV7-9
j_call: TRBJ2-7
d_call: NA
clone_size: NA

cdr3_aa: CASSPTGGPGGYTF
cdr3_nt: TGTGCCAGCAGCCCCACCGGGGGGCCCGGTGGCTACACCTTC
v_call: TRBV7-9
j_call: TRBJ1-2
d_call: NA
clone_size: NA

cdr3_aa: CASSTLTGGNTEAFF
cdr3_nt: TGTGCCAGCAGCACTTTGACAGGGGGTAACACTGAAGCTTTCTTT
v_call: TRBV5-4
j_call: TRBJ1-1
d_call: TRBD1
clone_size: NA

cdr3_aa: CASSMGQLNTEAFF
cdr3_nt: TGCGCCAGCAGCATGGGACAGTTGAACACTGAAGCTTTCTTT
v_call: TRBV5-1
j_call: TRBJ1-1
d_call: TRBD1
clone_size: NA

cdr3_aa: CASSLGGRSNQPQHF
cdr3_nt: TGTGCCAGCAGTTTGGGGGGGCGCAGCAATCAGCCCCAGCATTTT
v_call: TRBV28
j_call: TRBJ1-5
d_call: NA
clone_size: few

cdr3_aa: CASSQTSGGPRGETQYF
cdr3_nt: TGCGCCAGCAGCCAGACTAGCGGGGGGCCCCGCGGAGAGACCCAGTACTTC
v_call: TRBV5-1
j_call: TRBJ2-5
d_call: TRBD2
clone_size: few

cdr3_aa: CASGDSRYGYTF
cdr3_nt: TGTGCCAGCGGGGACAGCCGCTATGGCTACACCTTC
v_call: TRBV28
j_call: TRBJ1-2
d_call: TRBD1
clone_size: NA

cdr3_aa: CASSPGTDQETQYF
cdr3_nt: TGTGCCAGCTCACCGGGGACAGACCAAGAGACCCAGTACTTC
v_call: TRBV18
j_call: TRBJ2-5
d_call: TRBD1
clone_size: NA